Below, one T cell receptor (beta chain) is given with its context. Produced via immunoSEQ multiplex PCR; TCRdb's table is partial and in-frame only. The sample holds about 710,000 clones, 72% seen once. These data are taken from a study of shared clonotypes between healthy human individuals. CDR3 size: 15 residues. Germline lookup yields CDR1 SGDLS and CDR2 YYNGEE. V was pared by 6 bases and J by 4 bases, with 7 bases of the junction left unmatched. V and J are TRBV9 and TRBJ2-2; 9 nucleotides agree with TRBD2. The sequencing input was memory CD4+ T cells sorted from blood. The subset was: CD45RA-negative fraction. The clonotype originates from a woman aged 25 to 39 in good health. CDR3 residues: CASKAGGPSTGELFF. For the CDR3, the DNA is TGTGCCAGCAAGGCGGGAGGGCCCTCCACCGGGGAGCTGTTTTTT.